The 21 T cell receptor beta chains listed next were all sequenced from one sample in a study of cytomegalovirus exposure and HLA in healthy donors. In the PCR, 60 Vbeta and 13 Jbeta primers were used. Sequenced by immunoSEQ multiplex PCR; TCRdb stores in-frame clones only, minus some. This sample has roughly 100,000 clones, with around 79% found just once. The sequencing input was PBMCs. Receptor source: a man aged 55-75 years in good health and CMV-seropositive.

The chain combines TRBV7-2 with TRBJ1-1; no firm D call. Germline lookup yields CDR1 SGHTA and CDR2 FQGNSA. This CDR3 comprises 13 residues. V lost 1 base and J 6 bases, leaving 9 bases between the germline ends. This CDR3 is CASSLVRNAEAFF. Written as DNA, the CDR3 is TGTGCCAGCAGCTTAGTGAGGAATGCTGAAGCTTTCTTT.

The V gene is TRBV19, the J gene TRBJ1-5; D unclear. The CDR3 loop spans 16 amino acids. The V and J ends lost 9 bases and 0 bases respectively, with 18 bases between them. CDR1 is LNHDA and CDR2 is SQIVND in the germline V gene (reference sequence). The CDR3 DNA follows: TGTGCCAGCATCCTGGACGGCGGGTATAGCAATCAGCCCCAGCATTTT. Translation: CASILDGGYSNQPQHF. Looking up the rest from reference TRBV19 and TRBJ1-5 gives the full variable domain: DGGITQSPKYLFRKEGQNVTLSCEQNLNHDAMYWYRQDPGQGLRLIYYSQIVNDFQKGDIAEGYSVSREKKESFPLTVTSAQKNPTAFYLCASILDGGYSNQPQHFGDGTRLSIL.

This clone showed up just once. J is TRBJ1-6 and V is TRBV18; 9 nucleotides match TRBD1. J gave up 0 bases and V 0 bases, and 0 bases lay outside the gene matches. Germline values: CDR1 KGHSH, CDR2 LQKENI. This CDR3 is built from 17 residues. The CDR3 bases are TGTGCCAGCTCACCACCGGACAGGGGCTCCTATAATTCACCCCTCCACTTT. Protein: CASSPPDRGSYNSPLHF.

The rearrangement joins TRBV5-1 to TRBJ2-5; possibly TRBD2 for D (6 bases). The CDR3 consists of 14 residues. The germline gives CDR1 SGHRS, CDR2 YFSETQ. The germline V and J ends were trimmed by 4 bases and 5 bases, with 15 bases remaining between them. The CDR3 region has the DNA TGCGCCAGCAGCACCGGGCGGGATCAGGAGACCCAGTACTTC. Its protein product is CASSTGRDQETQYF.

The J gene is TRBJ2-7, the V gene TRBV5-4, with 7 bases that match TRBD1. With V trimmed by 4 bases and J by 7 bases, 11 bases remained unmatched. CDR3 length: 14 amino acids. The germline V gene encodes CDR1 SGHNT and CDR2 YYREEE (reference sequence). The CDR3, as DNA: TGTGCCAGCAGCCTAACAGGGGTGTCAGGAGAGCAGTACTTC. The encoded protein is CASSLTGVSGEQYF.

The V gene is TRBV7-8, the J gene TRBJ1-5, with D uncertain. V was trimmed by 1 base and J by 11 bases, leaving 9 bases between them. The germline gives CDR1 SGHVS, CDR2 FQNEAQ. This CDR3 is built from 12 residues. The CDR3 sequence is CASSLETSSQHF. The CDR3, as DNA: TGTGCCAGCAGCTTAGAAACTAGTTCCCAGCATTTT.

The rearrangement joins TRBV5-1 to TRBJ1-2, with D hard to call. This CDR3 contains 14 residues. Trimming left V 0 bases short and J 4 bases short, with 10 bases between. The germline CDR1 and CDR2 sequences are SGHRS and YFSETQ. The CDR3 DNA follows: TGCGCCAGCAGCTTGGATGGGGAGTTCTATGGCTACACCTTC. Its translation: CASSLDGEFYGYTF.

The chain's CDR3 is CASSSRQGALNEQYF. CDR3 bases: TGTGCCAGCAGCTCGAGACAGGGGGCTTTAAACGAGCAGTACTTC. This chain links TRBV11-2 with TRBJ2-7; 10 nucleotides match TRBD1. Germline V gene lookup returns CDR1 SGHAT and CDR2 FQNNGV. The V segment lost 4 bases and the J segment 5 bases; nucleotides outside the gene matches: 8. CDR3 length: 15 residues.

The J gene is TRBJ2-2, the V gene TRBV25-1; D might be TRBD2 (6 bases). V lost 6 bases, J lost 6 bases, and 14 bases lay in between. CDR3 size: 14 residues. The V gene's germline CDR1 is MGHDK and CDR2 SYGVNS. CDR3 sequence: CASSEGTWAGELFF. The CDR3 region has the DNA TGTGCCAGCAGCGAAGGGACTTGGGCCGGGGAGCTGTTTTTT.

The chain links TRBV2 to TRBJ1-5, with a possible D match to TRBD1 (5 bases). The CDR3 consists of 12 residues. The germline gives CDR1 SNHLY, CDR2 FYNNEI. With 8 bases removed from V and 6 bases from J, the gap between germline ends came to 11 bases. The CDR3 bases are TGTGCCAGCTCCTGGGGGGGTCAGCCCCAGCATTTT. Protein: CASSWGGQPQHF.

The chain has TRBV18 and TRBJ2-2; the match to TRBD1 covers 8 bases. Looked up from germline, CDR1 is KGHSH and CDR2 is LQKENI. CDR3 length: 18 residues. V shed 6 bases and J 0 bases; nucleotides not matched to a gene: 12. The CDR3 DNA sequence: TGTGCCAGCTCTCTTAGCCGGACAGGGACAACGAACACCGGGGAGCTGTTTTTT. Its protein is CASSLSRTGTTNTGELFF.

The rearrangement links TRBV6-5 to TRBJ1-3, with TRBD1 matching over 10 bases. The germline CDR1 and CDR2 sequences are MNHEY and SVGAGI. Germline trimming cut 5 bases from V and 2 bases from J; bases unmatched to any gene: 3. The CDR3 is 15 amino acids. CDR3 nucleotides: TGTGCCAGCAGTACGACAGGGGGCACTGGAAACACCATATATTTT. It translates to CASSTTGGTGNTIYF.

J is TRBJ2-7 and V is TRBV5-4; TRBD1 agrees at 10 bases. V was clipped by 7 bases and J by 7 bases; unmatched bases: 8. The length of the CDR3 is 13 residues. Germline values: CDR1 SGHNT, CDR2 YYREEE (reference sequence). CDR3 protein: CASRRDRGGEQYF. CDR3 sequence (DNA): TGTGCCAGCCGAAGGGACAGGGGTGGAGAGCAGTACTTC.

The chain employs TRBV6-4 and TRBJ1-4; D gene uncertain. This CDR3 region has 13 residues. Trimming pared 6 bases from V and 4 bases from J, leaving 9 bases between. Germline CDR1 and CDR2: MRHNA and SNTAGT. This CDR3 reads CASSREFNEKLFF. The DNA for the CDR3 is TGTGCCAGCAGCCGGGAATTTAATGAAAAACTGTTTTTT.

V usage is TRBV9 and J usage is TRBJ2-1, with TRBD2 matching over 7 bases. Germline V gene data show CDR1 as SGDLS and CDR2 as YYNGEE. Trimming removed 3 bases from V and 10 bases from J; junction bases left unmatched: 13. The CDR3 consists of 15 residues. The CDR3 bases are TGTGCCAGCAGCGCCCTTACTAGCGCAGGAGGGGAGCAGTTCTTC. It specifies CASSALTSAGGEQFF.

The chain is built from TRBV6-5 and TRBJ2-2; 9 bases agree with TRBD1. CDR1 and CDR2 from the germline V gene are MNHEY and SVGAGI. V shed 6 bases and J 6 bases; nucleotides not matched to a gene: 5. The CDR3 contains 14 residues. CDR3: CASSDRGVPGELFF. The CDR3 nucleotides read TGTGCCAGCAGCGACAGGGGGGTGCCCGGGGAGCTGTTTTTT.

The chain has TRBV7-2 and TRBJ1-1; 9 nucleotides line up with TRBD1. Germline loops: CDR1 SGHTA, CDR2 FQGNSA. This CDR3 is built from 15 residues. J lost 2 bases, V lost 7 bases, and 8 bases had no gene match. This chain's CDR3 is CASTLQGAVNTEAFF. The CDR3 DNA reads TGTGCCAGCACCCTACAGGGGGCGGTTAACACTGAAGCTTTCTTT.

This rearrangement joins TRBV7-2 to TRBJ2-5; 7 bases match TRBD2. Gene TRBJ2-7 matches the end of the DNA better, so the J call may be wrong. The V gene's germline CDR1 is SGHTA and CDR2 FQGNSA. The length of the CDR3 is 15 residues. This CDR3 is CASSLAASGLYEQYF. The CDR3 DNA reads as TGTGCCAGCAGCTTAGCTGCTAGCGGACTCTACGAGCAGTACTTC.

The rearrangement uses TRBV30 and TRBJ1-1; 8 bases are a match to TRBD1. The germline V gene has CDR1 GTSNPN and CDR2 SVGIG (reference sequence). The CDR3 extends over 15 amino acids. Trimming cost V 2 bases and J 5 bases; bases outside gene matches: 10. In DNA form, the CDR3 reads TGTGCCTGGAGTCGTTACAGGGGGGGACGGACTGAAGCTTTCTTT. It yields the protein CAWSRYRGGRTEAFF.

The chain employs TRBV19 and TRBJ1-2; no definite D call. Trimming cost V 1 base and J 4 bases, with 13 bases left between them. The CDR3 length is 15 residues. Per germline, CDR1 LNHDA and CDR2 SQIVND (reference sequence). The DNA for the CDR3 is TGTGCCAGTAGTATAGCCCGACCGGGTAGCTATGGCTACACCTTC. Translated: CASSIARPGSYGYTF.

The table lists this clone with a few counts. This sequence joins TRBV7-9 and TRBJ1-3; 7 bases line up with TRBD1. Trimming at V came to 5 bases and at J to 5 bases, leaving 6 bases not matched to a gene. CDR3 length equals 14 residues. Per the germline V gene, CDR1 is SEHNR and CDR2 is FQNEAQ (reference sequence). The CDR3 bases are TGTGCCAGCAGCCCCCGGGACAGACGAAACACCATATATTTT. Residues: CASSPRDRRNTIYF.